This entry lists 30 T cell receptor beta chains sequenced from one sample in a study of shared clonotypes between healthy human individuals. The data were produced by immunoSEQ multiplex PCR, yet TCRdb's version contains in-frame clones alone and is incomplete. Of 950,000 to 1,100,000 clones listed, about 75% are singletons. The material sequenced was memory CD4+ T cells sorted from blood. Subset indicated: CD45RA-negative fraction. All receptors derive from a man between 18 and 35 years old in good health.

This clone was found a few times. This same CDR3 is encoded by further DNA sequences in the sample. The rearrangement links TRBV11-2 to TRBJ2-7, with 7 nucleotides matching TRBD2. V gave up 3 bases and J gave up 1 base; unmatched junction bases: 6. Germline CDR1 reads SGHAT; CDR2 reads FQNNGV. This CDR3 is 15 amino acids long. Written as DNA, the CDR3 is TGTGCCAGCAGCTTTGGGCAGGGAGGGTCCTACGAGCAGTACTTC. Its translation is CASSFGQGGSYEQYF.

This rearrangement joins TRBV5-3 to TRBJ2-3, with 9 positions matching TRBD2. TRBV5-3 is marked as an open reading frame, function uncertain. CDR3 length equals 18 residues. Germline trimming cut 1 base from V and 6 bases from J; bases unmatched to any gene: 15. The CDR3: CARSLIGGPSGARDTQYF. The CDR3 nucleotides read TGTGCCAGAAGCTTGATCGGGGGACCTAGCGGGGCCAGGGATACGCAGTATTTT.

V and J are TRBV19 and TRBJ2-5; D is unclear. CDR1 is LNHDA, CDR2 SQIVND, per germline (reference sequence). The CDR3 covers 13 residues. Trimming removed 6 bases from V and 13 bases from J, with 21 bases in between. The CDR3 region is CASSHPGWAGVYF. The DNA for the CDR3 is TGTGCCAGTAGCCATCCGGGCTGGGCTGGTGTGTACTTC.

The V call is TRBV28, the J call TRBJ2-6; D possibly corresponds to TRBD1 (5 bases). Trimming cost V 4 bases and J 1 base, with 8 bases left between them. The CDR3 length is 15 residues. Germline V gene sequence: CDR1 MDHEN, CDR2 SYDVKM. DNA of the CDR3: TGTGCCAGCAGTTCGCAGGGTTCTGGGGCCAACGTCCTGACTTTC. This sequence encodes CASSSQGSGANVLTF.

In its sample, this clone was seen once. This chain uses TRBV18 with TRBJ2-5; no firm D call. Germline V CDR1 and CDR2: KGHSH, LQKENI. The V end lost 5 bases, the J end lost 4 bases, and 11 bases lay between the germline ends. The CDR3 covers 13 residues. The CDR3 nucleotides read TGTGCCAGCTCATCACTACCTTCAGAGACCCAGTACTTC. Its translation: CASSSLPSETQYF.

CDR3 sequence (DNA): TGTGCCAGGGCCTTAGGGGCCAGTGGAGATACGCAGTATTTT. Translating gives CARALGASGDTQYF. This chain links TRBV6-5 with TRBJ2-3; TRBD1 is a possible D gene (5 bases). Germline CDR1 and CDR2: MNHEY and SVGAGI. The CDR3 runs 14 residues. V was trimmed by 9 bases and J by 5 bases, leaving 18 bases between them.

The CDR3 sequence is CASSLWTSGRLSGANVLTF. CDR3 coding DNA: TGCGCCAGCAGCCTCTGGACTAGCGGGAGGCTATCTGGGGCCAACGTCCTGACTTTC. The chain has TRBV5-1 and TRBJ2-6; 14 bases agree with TRBD2. CDR3 length: 19 residues. Losses at the gene ends were 4 bases for V and 1 base for J; bases not matched to a gene: 7. Germline values: CDR1 SGHRS, CDR2 YFSETQ.

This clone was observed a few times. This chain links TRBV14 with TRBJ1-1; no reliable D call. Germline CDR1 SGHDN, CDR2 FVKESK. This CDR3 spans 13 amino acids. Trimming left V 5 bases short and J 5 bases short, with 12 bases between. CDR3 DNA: TGTGCCAGCAGCTTTACGGCGGGAACTGAAGCTTTCTTT. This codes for CASSFTAGTEAFF.

As DNA, the CDR3 is TGCAGCGTTCGTGGACTAGCGGGGATCTACCAAGAGACCCAGTACTTC. Translated: CSVRGLAGIYQETQYF. The gene calls are TRBV29-1 and TRBJ2-5, with TRBD2 matching 12 bases. The CDR3 spans 16 residues. Per germline, CDR1 SQVTM and CDR2 ANQGSEA. V trimming: 5 bases; J trimming: 0 bases; junction bases outside the gene matches: 7.

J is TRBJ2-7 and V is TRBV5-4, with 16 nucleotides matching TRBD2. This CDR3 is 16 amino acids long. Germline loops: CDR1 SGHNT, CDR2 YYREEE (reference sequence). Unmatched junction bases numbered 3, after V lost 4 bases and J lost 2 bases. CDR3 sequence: CASSGGLAGGAYEQYF. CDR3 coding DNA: TGTGCCAGCAGCGGGGGACTAGCGGGAGGGGCCTACGAGCAGTACTTC.

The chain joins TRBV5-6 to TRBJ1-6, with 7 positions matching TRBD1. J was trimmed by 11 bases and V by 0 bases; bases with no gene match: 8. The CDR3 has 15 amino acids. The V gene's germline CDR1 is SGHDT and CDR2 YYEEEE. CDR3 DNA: TGTGCCAGCAGCTTGGATACAGGGGCTGTGGCACCCCTCCACTTT. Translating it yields CASSLDTGAVAPLHF.

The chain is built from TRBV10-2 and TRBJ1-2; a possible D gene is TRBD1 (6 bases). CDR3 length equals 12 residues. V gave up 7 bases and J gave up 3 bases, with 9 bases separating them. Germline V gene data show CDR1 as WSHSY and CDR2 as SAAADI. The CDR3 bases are TGCGCCAGCAAAGCAGGGGACTATGGCTACACCTTC. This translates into CASKAGDYGYTF.

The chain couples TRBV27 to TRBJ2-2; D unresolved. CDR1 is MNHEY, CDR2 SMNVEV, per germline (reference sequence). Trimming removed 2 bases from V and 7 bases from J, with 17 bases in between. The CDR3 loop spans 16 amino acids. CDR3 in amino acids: CASSLRPERINGELFF. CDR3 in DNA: TGTGCCAGCAGTTTACGGCCGGAAAGAATCAACGGGGAGCTGTTTTTT.

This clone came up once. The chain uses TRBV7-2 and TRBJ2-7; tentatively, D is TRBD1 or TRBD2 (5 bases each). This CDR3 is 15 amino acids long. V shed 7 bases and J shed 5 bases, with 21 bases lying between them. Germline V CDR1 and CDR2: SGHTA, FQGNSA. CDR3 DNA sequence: TGTGCCAGCATGACGGGACGAATGAGTTCCCACGAGCAGTACTTC. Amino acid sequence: CASMTGRMSSHEQYF.

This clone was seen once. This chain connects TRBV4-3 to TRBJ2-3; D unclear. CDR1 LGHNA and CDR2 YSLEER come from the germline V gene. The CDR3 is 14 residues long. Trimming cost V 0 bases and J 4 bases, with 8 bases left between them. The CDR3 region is CASSQDLGSDTQYF. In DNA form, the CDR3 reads TGCGCCAGCAGCCAAGATCTCGGGTCAGATACGCAGTATTTT.

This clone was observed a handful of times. CDR3 loop: CAISEQGVGEQYF. DNA for the CDR3: TGTGCCATCAGTGAACAGGGGGTTGGCGAGCAGTACTTC. V is TRBV10-3 and J is TRBJ2-7; 8 bases are a match to TRBD1. The CDR3 extends over 13 amino acids. From germline, CDR1 is ENHRY and CDR2 SYGVKD. The V gene end was trimmed by 3 bases and the J gene end by 6 bases; junction bases not matched to a gene: 4.

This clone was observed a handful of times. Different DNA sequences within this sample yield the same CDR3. CDR3 loop: CSAQGTYGYTF. DNA of the CDR3: TGCAGTGCTCAGGGGACCTATGGCTACACCTTC. This sequence joins TRBV20-1 and TRBJ1-2, with D possibly TRBD1 on 6 matching bases. The CDR3 runs 11 residues. Germline V gene lookup returns CDR1 DFQATT and CDR2 SNEGSKA (reference sequence). V gave up 5 bases and J gave up 4 bases, with 8 bases separating them.

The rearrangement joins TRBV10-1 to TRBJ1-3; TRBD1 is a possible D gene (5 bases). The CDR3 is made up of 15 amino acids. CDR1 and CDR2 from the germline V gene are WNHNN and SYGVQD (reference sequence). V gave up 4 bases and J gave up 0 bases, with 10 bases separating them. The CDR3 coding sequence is TGCGCCAGCAGTGGGGGCCTTTCCTCTGGAAACACCATATATTTT. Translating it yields CASSGGLSSGNTIYF.

In DNA form, the CDR3 reads TGTGCCTGGATCTCCGTAGGGCCCGGGGAGCTGTTTTTT. Translated, it gives CAWISVGPGELFF. The V and J genes are TRBV30 and TRBJ2-2; D remains ambiguous. The CDR3 totals 13 residues. V was pared by 4 bases and J by 6 bases, with 12 bases between. Germline V gene lookup returns CDR1 GTSNPN and CDR2 SVGIG (reference sequence).

The CDR3 bases are TGTGCCTGGAGTATCGGGACAGCGAAGTACGAGCAGTACTTC. Translation: CAWSIGTAKYEQYF. The J gene is TRBJ2-7, the V gene TRBV30; 7 nucleotides line up with TRBD1. CDR3 length: 14 amino acids. The V and J ends lost 2 bases and 4 bases, in that order; junction bases with no gene match: 8. The germline gives CDR1 GTSNPN, CDR2 SVGIG (reference sequence).

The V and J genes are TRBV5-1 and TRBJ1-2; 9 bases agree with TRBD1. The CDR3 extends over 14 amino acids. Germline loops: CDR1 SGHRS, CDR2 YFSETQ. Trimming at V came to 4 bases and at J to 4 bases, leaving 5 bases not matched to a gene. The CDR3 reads CASSPGQGVYGYTF. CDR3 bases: TGCGCCAGCAGCCCGGGACAGGGCGTCTATGGCTACACCTTC.

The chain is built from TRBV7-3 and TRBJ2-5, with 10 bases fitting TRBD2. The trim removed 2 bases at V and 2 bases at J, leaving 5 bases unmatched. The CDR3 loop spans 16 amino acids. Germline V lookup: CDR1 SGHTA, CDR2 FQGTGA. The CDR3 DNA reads TGTGCCAGCAGCTTAGGTCTAGCGGGAGAACAAGAGACCCAGTACTTC. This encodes CASSLGLAGEQETQYF.

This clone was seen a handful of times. The CDR3 DNA is TGTGCCAGCAGTCAAGGGACAGGGTACGGCTACACCTTC. Translated, it gives CASSQGTGYGYTF. The chain couples TRBV6-6 to TRBJ1-2; TRBD1 agrees at 9 bases. From germline, CDR1 is MNHNY and CDR2 SVGAGI (reference sequence). With V trimmed by 5 bases and J by 8 bases, 6 bases remained unmatched. The CDR3 is made up of 13 amino acids.

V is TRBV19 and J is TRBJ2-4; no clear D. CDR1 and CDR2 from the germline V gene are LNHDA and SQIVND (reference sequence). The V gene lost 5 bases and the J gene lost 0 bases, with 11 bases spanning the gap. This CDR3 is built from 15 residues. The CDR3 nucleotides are TGTGCCAGTAGTGGGCCGGGTTTAGCCAAAAACATTCAGTACTTC. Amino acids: CASSGPGLAKNIQYF.

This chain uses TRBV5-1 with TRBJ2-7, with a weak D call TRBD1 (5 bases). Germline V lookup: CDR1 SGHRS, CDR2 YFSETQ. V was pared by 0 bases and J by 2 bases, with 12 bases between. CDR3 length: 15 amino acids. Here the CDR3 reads CASSLGTGVTYEQYF. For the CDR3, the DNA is TGCGCCAGCAGCTTGGGCACAGGAGTGACCTACGAGCAGTACTTC.

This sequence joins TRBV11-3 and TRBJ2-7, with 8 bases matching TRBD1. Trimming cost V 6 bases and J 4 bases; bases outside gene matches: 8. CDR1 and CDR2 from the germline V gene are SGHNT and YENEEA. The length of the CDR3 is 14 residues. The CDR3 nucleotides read TGTGCCAGCAGAAGGACAGGGCCGCCGTACGAGCAGTACTTC. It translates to CASRRTGPPYEQYF.

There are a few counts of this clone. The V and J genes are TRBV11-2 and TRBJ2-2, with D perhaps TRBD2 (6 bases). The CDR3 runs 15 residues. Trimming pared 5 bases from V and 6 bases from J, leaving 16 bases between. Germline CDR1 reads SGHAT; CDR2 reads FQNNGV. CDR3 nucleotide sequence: TGTGCCAGCAGCATGGGACTCTCCGGGGCCGGGGAGCTGTTTTTT. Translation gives CASSMGLSGAGELFF.

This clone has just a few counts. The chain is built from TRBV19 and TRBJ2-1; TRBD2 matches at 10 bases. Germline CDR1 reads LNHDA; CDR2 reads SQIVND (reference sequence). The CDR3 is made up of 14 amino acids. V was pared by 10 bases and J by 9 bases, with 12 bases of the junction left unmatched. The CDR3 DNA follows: TGTGCCACCCGAGGTCCTAGCGGGAGAGTTGAGCAGTTCTTC. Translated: CATRGPSGRVEQFF. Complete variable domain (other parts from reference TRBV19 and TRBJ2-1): DGGITQSPKYLFRKEGQNVTLSCEQNLNHDAMYWYRQDPGQGLRLIYYSQIVNDFQKGDIAEGYSVSREKKESFPLTVTSAQKNPTAFYLCATRGPSGRVEQFFGPGTRLTVL.

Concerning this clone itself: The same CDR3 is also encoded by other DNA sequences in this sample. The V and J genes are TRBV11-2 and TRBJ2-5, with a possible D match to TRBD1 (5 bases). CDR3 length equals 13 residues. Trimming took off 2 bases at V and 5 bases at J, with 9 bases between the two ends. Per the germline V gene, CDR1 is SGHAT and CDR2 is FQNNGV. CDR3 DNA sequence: TGTGCCAGCAGCTTAAGGGGCCGGGAGACCCAGTACTTC. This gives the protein CASSLRGRETQYF.

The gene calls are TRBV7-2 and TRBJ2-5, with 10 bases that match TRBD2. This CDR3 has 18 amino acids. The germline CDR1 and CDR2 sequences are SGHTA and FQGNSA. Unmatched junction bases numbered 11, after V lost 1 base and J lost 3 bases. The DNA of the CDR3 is TGTGCCAGCAGCTTAGTTTCTAGCGGGGGCCCTAGAGAAGAGACCCAGTACTTC. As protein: CASSLVSSGGPREETQYF.